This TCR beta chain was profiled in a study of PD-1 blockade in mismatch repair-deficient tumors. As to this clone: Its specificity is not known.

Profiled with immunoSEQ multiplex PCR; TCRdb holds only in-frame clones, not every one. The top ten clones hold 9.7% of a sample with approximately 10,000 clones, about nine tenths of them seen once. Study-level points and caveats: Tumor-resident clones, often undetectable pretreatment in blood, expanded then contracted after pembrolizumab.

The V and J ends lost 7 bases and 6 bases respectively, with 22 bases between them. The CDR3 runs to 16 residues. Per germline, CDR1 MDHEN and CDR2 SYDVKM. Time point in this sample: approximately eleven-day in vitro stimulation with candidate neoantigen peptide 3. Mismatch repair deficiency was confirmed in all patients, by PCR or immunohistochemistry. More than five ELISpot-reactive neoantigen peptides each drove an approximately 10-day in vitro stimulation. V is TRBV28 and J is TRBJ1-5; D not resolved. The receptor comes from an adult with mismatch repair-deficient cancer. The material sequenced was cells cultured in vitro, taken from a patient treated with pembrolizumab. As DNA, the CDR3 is TGTGCCAGCACCCCTACGCGATTCGGGTTAGGTCAGCCCCAGCATTTT. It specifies CASTPTRFGLGQPQHF.